A single sample gave rise to the 25 T cell receptor beta chains below, sequenced in a study of T cell responses to AZD1222 COVID-19 vaccine. TCRdb's copy holds only in-frame clones and misses some; the assay was immunoSEQ multiplex PCR. The table lists 150,000 to 200,000 clones, 90% to 95% of them singletons. Sequenced material: peripheral blood, taken 28 days after the second AZD1222 dose. These receptors all come from an adult who received the AZD1222 COVID-19 vaccine.

J is TRBJ1-5 and V is TRBV28; 8 nucleotides match TRBD1. Losses at the gene ends were 4 bases for V and 8 bases for J; bases not matched to a gene: 10. In germline, CDR1 is MDHEN, CDR2 SYDVKM. The CDR3 covers 15 residues. CDR3: CASSSGSRGLEPQHF. CDR3 nucleotide sequence: TGTGCCAGCAGTTCCGGGTCCAGGGGGCTGGAGCCCCAGCATTTT. The entire variable domain, with the rest obtained from reference TRBV28 and TRBJ1-5, is as follows: DVKVTQSSRYLVKRTGEKVFLECVQDMDHENMFWYRQDPGLGLRLIYFSYDVKMKEKGDIPEGYSVSREKKERFSLILESASTNQTSMYLCASSSGSRGLEPQHFGDGTRLSIL.

A few counts support this clone. The chain carries TRBV4-1 and TRBJ1-2, with D possibly TRBD1 on 5 matching bases. Trimming removed 4 bases at V and 2 bases at J, with 14 bases between. CDR3 size: 15 residues. Germline lookup yields CDR1 MGHRA and CDR2 YSYEKL. CDR3 bases: TGCGCCAGCAGCCCCCCAGGGCGTGGGAACTATGGCTACACCTTC. As protein: CASSPPGRGNYGYTF.

This clone was counted once. The chain links TRBV29-1 to TRBJ2-1, with D tentatively TRBD1 or TRBD2 (5 bases each). V shed 7 bases and J shed 5 bases, with 18 bases lying between them. Germline V gives CDR1 SQVTM, CDR2 ANQGSEA. This CDR3 is built from 14 residues. The CDR3 bases are TGCAGCGCACCCAATCTGAGGGGTAACAATGAGCAGTTCTTC. It yields the protein CSAPNLRGNNEQFF.

The chain links TRBV3-1 (or the pseudogene TRBV3-2) to TRBJ2-7; D uncertain. V dropped 3 bases and J dropped 1 base, with 7 bases sitting between them. There are 13 residues in the CDR3. CDR1 is LGHDT and CDR2 is YNNKEL in the germline V gene (reference sequence). The CDR3 DNA follows: TGTGCCAGCAGCCATGGCGGATCCTACGAGCAGTACTTC. Its translation is CASSHGGSYEQYF.

J is TRBJ1-6 and V is TRBV28, with 9 bases lining up with TRBD1. V shed 5 bases, J shed 7 bases, and the junction held 6 bases outside the gene matches. The CDR3 runs 15 residues. Germline CDR1 is MDHEN and CDR2 is SYDVKM. The CDR3, as DNA: TGTGCCAGCAGTGCGGGGGACAGGGAGAATTCACCCCTCCACTTT. This gives the protein CASSAGDRENSPLHF.

The chain links TRBV20-1 to TRBJ2-3, with D possibly TRBD2 on 6 matching bases. Germline V gene data show CDR1 as DFQATT and CDR2 as SNEGSKA (reference sequence). V gave up 5 bases and J gave up 8 bases, with 11 bases separating them. There are 11 residues in the CDR3. CDR3 amino acids: CSALLALTQYF. CDR3 in DNA: TGCAGTGCTTTACTAGCTCTTACGCAGTATTTT.

The chain joins TRBV19 to TRBJ1-3, with 9 bases fitting TRBD1. CDR3 size: 13 residues. J was trimmed by 6 bases and V by 4 bases; bases with no gene match: 1. CDR1 is LNHDA, CDR2 SQIVND, per germline (reference sequence). The CDR3 reads CASSTQGANTIYF. CDR3 DNA: TGTGCCAGTAGTACACAGGGGGCAAACACCATATATTTT.

The rearrangement joins TRBV7-9 to TRBJ1-1, with 10 bases fitting TRBD1. There are 15 residues in the CDR3. J was trimmed by 3 bases and V by 5 bases; bases with no gene match: 6. CDR1 is SEHNR and CDR2 is FQNEAQ in the germline V gene (reference sequence). In DNA, the CDR3 is TGTGCCAGCAGCGACAGGACAGGGGGTGACACTGAAGCTTTCTTT. Protein sequence: CASSDRTGGDTEAFF.

V is TRBV2 and J is TRBJ1-3, with TRBD1 as a possible D gene (5 bases). The CDR3 spans 14 residues. Looked up from germline, CDR1 is SNHLY and CDR2 is FYNNEI. V lost 4 bases to trimming and J lost 2 bases, with 9 bases between them. The CDR3 DNA follows: TGTGCCAGCAGTGCGGGACGTGCTGGAAACACCATATATTTT. Protein sequence: CASSAGRAGNTIYF.

Only one count was recorded for this clone. The chain uses TRBV19 and TRBJ1-2, with 9 positions matching TRBD1. Germline CDR1 and CDR2: LNHDA and SQIVND (reference sequence). The V gene end was trimmed by 8 bases and the J gene end by 2 bases; junction bases not matched to a gene: 3. There are 13 residues in the CDR3. The CDR3 region has the DNA TGTGCCAGTCTAGACAGGGGGAACTATGGCTACACCTTC. This codes for CASLDRGNYGYTF.

The gene calls are TRBV6-5 and TRBJ2-3, with D hard to call. The germline gives CDR1 MNHEY, CDR2 SVGAGI. The CDR3 is 14 residues long. V lost 0 bases, J lost 2 bases, and 6 bases lay in between. The CDR3 coding sequence is TGTGCCAGCAGTTACTCGATGTCCACAGATACGCAGTATTTT. Protein sequence: CASSYSMSTDTQYF.

The chain combines TRBV14 with TRBJ2-7; 9 nucleotides match TRBD2. The CDR3 spans 18 residues. V was clipped by 1 base and J by 5 bases; unmatched bases: 15. Per germline, CDR1 SGHDN and CDR2 FVKESK. CDR3 in amino acids: CASSQGLFSGRITNEQYF. CDR3 nucleotide sequence: TGTGCCAGCAGCCAAGGTTTGTTCAGCGGGAGGATTACTAACGAGCAGTACTTC.

The J gene is TRBJ2-1, the V gene TRBV5-1; no clear D. The CDR3 runs 16 residues. Per the germline V gene, CDR1 is SGHRS and CDR2 is YFSETQ. V was trimmed by 3 bases and J by 0 bases, leaving 13 bases between them. The CDR3 loop reads CASSSQVVTSYNEQFF. CDR3 DNA: TGCGCCAGCAGCTCCCAGGTGGTGACCTCCTACAATGAGCAGTTCTTC.

The CDR3 here is CASSSNRAGLVEKLFF. CDR3 bases: TGTGCCAGCAGTTCAAACAGGGCTGGTTTAGTTGAAAAACTGTTTTTT. V usage is TRBV6-5 and J usage is TRBJ1-4; D possibly corresponds to TRBD1 (6 bases). Deletions cut 4 bases from V and 7 bases from J, with 19 bases between. This CDR3 is built from 16 residues. Germline V lookup: CDR1 MNHEY, CDR2 SVGAGI.

This rearrangement joins TRBV25-1 to TRBJ1-2, with D tentatively TRBD1 (5 bases). CDR3 length equals 14 residues. V lost 5 bases and J 0 bases, leaving 10 bases between the germline ends. Germline CDR1 is MGHDK and CDR2 is SYGVNS. CDR3 sequence (DNA): TGTGCCAGCAGTCAAGACAGTCCTAACTATGGCTACACCTTC. Translating gives CASSQDSPNYGYTF.

The chain has TRBV11-2 and TRBJ2-1, with 7 bases identical to TRBD2. V shed 3 bases, J shed 8 bases, and the junction held 13 bases outside the gene matches. CDR1 and CDR2 (germline): SGHAT, FQNNGV. The CDR3 loop spans 16 amino acids. The CDR3 nucleotides are TGTGCCAGCAGCTTGGTCGGTACGACTAGCCCCCATGAGCAGTTCTTC. It codes for CASSLVGTTSPHEQFF.

J is TRBJ2-1 and V is TRBV4-1; 9 nucleotides line up with TRBD2. The CDR3 is 20 amino acids. Looked up from germline, CDR1 is MGHRA and CDR2 is YSYEKL. J lost 8 bases, V lost 0 bases, and 20 bases had no gene match. The CDR3 spells CASSQDKAGGAGGPRHEQFF. The CDR3 nucleotides are TGCGCCAGCAGCCAAGATAAGGCTGGCGGTGCGGGAGGGCCTCGCCATGAGCAGTTCTTC.

The V and J genes are TRBV7-9 and TRBJ1-2; possibly TRBD1 for D (6 bases). Looked up from germline, CDR1 is SEHNR and CDR2 is FQNEAQ (reference sequence). The CDR3 contains 14 residues. The germline V and J ends were trimmed by 7 bases and 7 bases, with 19 bases remaining between them. The CDR3 region is CASNPQDRTSGYTF. The CDR3 coding sequence is TGTGCCAGCAACCCCCAAGACAGGACGAGTGGCTACACCTTC.

This rearrangement joins TRBV7-8 to TRBJ2-4, with 8 nucleotides matching TRBD2. The CDR3 length is 13 residues. V shed 6 bases and J 7 bases; nucleotides not matched to a gene: 5. Germline V gene data show CDR1 as SGHVS and CDR2 as FQNEAQ. CDR3 coding DNA: TGTGCCAGCAGTTCTCGGGGGGGGAACATTCAGTACTTC. It codes for CASSSRGGNIQYF.

CDR3 bases: TGTGCCAGCAGTAACAACTTACTCTCTCAGCCCCAGCATTTT. This sequence encodes CASSNNLLSQPQHF. V is TRBV6-5 and J is TRBJ1-5; unclear D gene. V gave up 5 bases and J gave up 6 bases, with 14 bases separating them. Germline V gene lookup returns CDR1 MNHEY and CDR2 SVGAGI. This CDR3 has 14 amino acids.

This clone came up once. The chain recombines TRBV7-8 with TRBJ1-1; 8 nucleotides match TRBD1. V lost 3 bases to trimming and J lost 5 bases; unmatched junction nucleotides: 8. There are 15 residues in the CDR3. Germline V gives CDR1 SGHVS, CDR2 FQNEAQ. The chain's CDR3 is CASSFLDRVGTEAFF. The CDR3 coding sequence is TGTGCCAGCAGCTTTCTGGACAGGGTAGGAACTGAAGCTTTCTTT.

The chain recombines TRBV18 with TRBJ1-3, with TRBD1 as a possible D gene (5 bases). V was shortened by 2 bases and J by 4 bases, with 15 bases between the two germline ends. The CDR3 totals 16 residues. CDR1 is KGHSH and CDR2 is LQKENI in the germline V gene. CDR3 sequence reads: CASSPLDQGPGNTIYF. CDR3 DNA: TGTGCCAGCTCACCATTGGATCAGGGTCCAGGAAACACCATATATTTT.

The genes are TRBV7-9 and TRBJ2-5; D not resolved. Germline assignment: CDR1 SEHNR and CDR2 FQNEAQ (reference sequence). The CDR3 totals 16 residues. Trimming removed 5 bases at V and 1 base at J, with 17 bases between. DNA of the CDR3: TGTGCCAGCAGCCGCACTGTCAGCTGGGCCCAAGAGACCCAGTACTTC. It specifies CASSRTVSWAQETQYF.

V gene TRBV7-2 combines with J gene TRBJ1-1; TRBD1 agrees at 9 bases. The trim removed 4 bases at V and 3 bases at J, leaving 9 bases unmatched. The V gene's germline CDR1 is SGHTA and CDR2 FQGNSA. The CDR3 spans 16 residues. CDR3 in amino acids: CASSSRDRVFDTEAFF. DNA of the CDR3: TGTGCCAGCAGCTCACGGGACAGGGTGTTCGACACTGAAGCTTTCTTT. Full variable domain (rest looked up from reference TRBV7-2 and TRBJ1-1): GAGVSQSPSNKVTEKGKDVELRCDPISGHTALYWYRQSLGQGLEFLIYFQGNSAPDKSGLPSDRFSAERTGGSVSTLTIQRTQQEDSAVYLCASSSRDRVFDTEAFFGQGTRLTVV.

The V gene is TRBV19, the J gene TRBJ1-6; D not resolved. V was pared by 1 base and J by 11 bases, with 9 bases between. Germline CDR1 is LNHDA and CDR2 is SQIVND (reference sequence). This CDR3 region has 13 residues. This CDR3 is CASSIGPGPPLHF. CDR3 sequence (DNA): TGTGCCAGTAGTATAGGACCAGGTCCACCCCTCCACTTT.